This T cell receptor beta chain comes out of a study of blood T cells in healthy people across ages. Study-wide points: The study found more naive CD4+ cells and higher diversity in long-lived than aged donors. It was found that TCR beta diversity correlated strongly with the percentage of naive T cells.

This clonotype was found a few times. Its specificity is not known. Donors ranged from roughly 6 to 90 years old and were healthy Caucasians in Russia. Per sample, no less than 6 micrograms of total RNA were extracted. Alongside a J-beta primer mix, a sample-barcoded 5' primer served in a second PCR lasting about 7 to 11 cycles. TCRdb ran MiXCR on the 5' RACE reads and lists one entry per CDR3 protein. The data show fewer than 700,000 distinct CDR3 sequences, roughly 48% seen once. Trimming took 2 bases from V and 8 from J, leaving 15 bases between them. The CDR3 runs 14 residues. CDR1 and CDR2 (germline): MNHEY, SVGAGI.

This sequence joins TRBV6-5 and TRBJ1-2; no reliable D call. The sequencing sample was made of blood. The receptor was isolated from an older man in good health. CDR3 in amino acids: CASSYAILHAGYTF. Written as DNA, the CDR3 is TGTGCCAGCAGTTACGCGATACTTCATGCGGGCTACACCTTC.